The clone carrying this T cell receptor (beta chain) has a handful of counts. What it binds is unknown. There are 14 residues in the CDR3. V shed 3 bases and J shed 5 bases, with 11 bases lying between them. TCRdb used MiXCR to reprocess the reads, holding one entry per CDR3 protein. The sample includes about 89,000 distinct CDR3 sequences, approximately 32% of them seen just once. This specimen belongs to a study of T cell repertoires in cytomegalovirus infection. Sequencing was performed on CD8+ T cells from cultured PBMCs, taken from culture after CMV antigen stimulation. The rearrangement links TRBV12-3 or TRBV12-4 to TRBJ2-1; maybe TRBD1 (6 bases). The clonotype was recovered from a human donor in good health (CMV status not recorded). Some clones in this sample may be carry-over from other donors' samples. CDR3 in amino acids: CASSFIQGNNEQFF. CDR3 nucleotides: TGTGCCAGCAGTTTCATACAGGGTAACAATGAGCAGTTCTTC.